Following are 4 T cell receptor beta chains from one sample sequenced in a study of blood T cell dynamics during melanoma immunotherapy. Time point reported: pre-treatment baseline. Assay used: immunoSEQ multiplex PCR; TCRdb lists only in-frame clones, some missing. The sample has fewer than 15,000 clones, 90% to 95% seen once. This specimen was effector memory CD8+ T cells from blood, taken from a patient treated with checkpoint blockade. The receptors originated from a human donor with melanoma.

The chain is built from TRBV28 and TRBJ2-3; the D call may be TRBD1 or TRBD2 (5 bases each). This CDR3 region has 16 residues. Between the trimmed V and J ends, which lost 4 bases and 2 bases, there was a span of 16 bases. Germline V gene sequence: CDR1 MDHEN, CDR2 SYDVKM. CDR3 sequence reads: CASSSRPGQHTDTQYF. The CDR3 DNA reads as TGTGCCAGCAGTTCCCGTCCGGGGCAGCACACAGATACGCAGTATTTT.

The rearrangement links TRBV15 to TRBJ1-4, with TRBD1 matching over 7 bases. Losses at the gene ends were 1 base for V and 5 bases for J; bases not matched to a gene: 4. The CDR3 totals 15 residues. Germline lookup yields CDR1 LNHNV and CDR2 YYDKDF (reference sequence). The CDR3 nucleotides are TGTGCCACCAGCAGAGGACAGGGACTGAATGAAAAACTGTTTTTT. Its translation is CATSRGQGLNEKLFF.

The CDR3 region is CASSGGVYGNQPQHF. For the CDR3, the DNA is TGTGCCAGCAGTGGCGGAGTTTATGGCAATCAGCCCCAGCATTTT. The rearrangement links TRBV27 to TRBJ1-5, with D uncertain. The CDR3 runs to 15 residues. From germline, CDR1 is MNHEY and CDR2 SMNVEV (reference sequence). Trimming removed 5 bases at V and 2 bases at J, with 13 bases between.

The table lists this clone with a count of one. The chain links TRBV7-9 to TRBJ2-7; no firm D call. The CDR3 contains 12 residues. Germline assignment: CDR1 SEHNR and CDR2 FQNEAQ (reference sequence). Trimming pared 1 base from V and 3 bases from J, leaving 4 bases between. The CDR3 DNA is TGTGCCAGCAGCTTAGGAGACTACGAGCAGTACTTC. Its protein is CASSLGDYEQYF.